This TCR beta chain was profiled in a study of blood T cells in healthy people across ages. The second PCR ran about 6 to 11 cycles with a sample-barcoded 5' primer and J-beta primers. Using its own MiXCR run on the 5' RACE reads, TCRdb lists one record per CDR3 protein. The profile shows 700,000 to 800,000 distinct CDR3 sequences, roughly 43% of them singletons. This clonotype has a handful of counts. This CDR3 comprises 14 residues. V shed 0 bases, J shed 6 bases, and the junction held 1 base outside the gene matches. Germline V gene lookup returns CDR1 SGHKS and CDR2 YYEKEE (reference sequence). The gene calls are TRBV5-5 and TRBJ2-7; 12 nucleotides align to TRBD2. The TCR was taken from a woman aged 60-70 years in good health. Specimen: blood. This CDR3 reads CASSLVGLAGEQYF. CDR3 bases: TGTGCCAGCAGCTTGGTGGGACTAGCGGGCGAGCAGTACTTC.